The sequence of this TCR beta chain was determined in a study of T cells in Graves' hyperthyroidism and ophthalmopathy. The CDR3 consists of 14 residues. From germline, CDR1 is SGHRS and CDR2 YFSETQ. V shed 4 bases, J shed 4 bases, and the junction held 7 bases outside the gene matches. RNA transcripts provided the source from which TCR beta CDR3 regions were amplified. The HTBI primer set drove a first-round RT-PCR of the TCR CDR3. Via MiXCR, TCRdb re-called the multiplex PCR reads, giving one row per CDR3 protein. Of fewer than 450,000 distinct CDR3 sequences in the sample, more than 12% were seen once. This clonotype was seen repeatedly, ten times or more.

This clonotype was sampled from a man between 50 and 59 years old with Graves' ophthalmopathy. The J gene is TRBJ1-2, the V gene TRBV5-1; TRBD1 matches at 7 bases. Material: blood. The DNA for the CDR3 is TGCGCCAGCAGCCTTGGGACAGCTGCCTATGGCTACACCTTC. Residues: CASSLGTAAYGYTF.